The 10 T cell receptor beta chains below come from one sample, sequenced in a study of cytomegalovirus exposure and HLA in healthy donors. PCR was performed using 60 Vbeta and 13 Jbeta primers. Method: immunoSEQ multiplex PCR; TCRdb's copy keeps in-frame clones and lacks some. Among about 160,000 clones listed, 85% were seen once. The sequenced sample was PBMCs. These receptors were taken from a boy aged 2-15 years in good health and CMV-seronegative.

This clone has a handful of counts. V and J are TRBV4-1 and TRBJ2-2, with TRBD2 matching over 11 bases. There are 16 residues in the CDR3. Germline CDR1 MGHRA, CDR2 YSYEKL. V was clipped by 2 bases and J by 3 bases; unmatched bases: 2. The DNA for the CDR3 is TGCGCCAGCAGCCAAAGACTAGCGGGATACACCGGGGAGCTGTTTTTT. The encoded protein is CASSQRLAGYTGELFF.

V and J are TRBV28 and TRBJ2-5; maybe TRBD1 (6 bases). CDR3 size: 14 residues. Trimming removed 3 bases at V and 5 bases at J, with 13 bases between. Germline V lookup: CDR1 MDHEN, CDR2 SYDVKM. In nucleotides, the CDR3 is TGTGCCAGCAGTTTTGGGGGCTCTTGGGAGACCCAGTACTTC. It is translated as CASSFGGSWETQYF.

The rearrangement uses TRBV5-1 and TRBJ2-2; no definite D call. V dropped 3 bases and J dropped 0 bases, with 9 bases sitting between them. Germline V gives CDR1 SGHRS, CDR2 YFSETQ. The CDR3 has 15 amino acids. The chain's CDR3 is CASSWRLPNTGELFF. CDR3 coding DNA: TGCGCCAGCAGCTGGCGACTCCCGAACACCGGGGAGCTGTTTTTT.

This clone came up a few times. The DNA for the CDR3 is TGTGCCAGCAGCTTAAGTTCCAGCCCCCTAGGAAACTATGGCTACACCTTC. This codes for CASSLSSSPLGNYGYTF. The gene calls are TRBV11-2 and TRBJ1-2; D gene unclear. The CDR3 loop spans 17 amino acids. Per germline, CDR1 SGHAT and CDR2 FQNNGV. V was cut by 2 bases and J by 2 bases, with 18 bases left in between.

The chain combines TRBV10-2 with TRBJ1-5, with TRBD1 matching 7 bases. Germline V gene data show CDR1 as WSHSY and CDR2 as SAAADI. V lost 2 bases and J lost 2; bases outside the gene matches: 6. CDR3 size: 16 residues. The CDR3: CASSEEPDRGNQPQHF. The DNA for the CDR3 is TGCGCCAGCAGTGAGGAGCCTGACAGGGGCAATCAGCCCCAGCATTTT.

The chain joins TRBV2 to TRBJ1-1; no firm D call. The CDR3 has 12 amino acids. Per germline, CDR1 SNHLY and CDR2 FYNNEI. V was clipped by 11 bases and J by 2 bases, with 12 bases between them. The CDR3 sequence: CASPIGNTEAFF. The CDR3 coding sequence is TGTGCCTCCCCGATTGGCAACACTGAAGCTTTCTTT.

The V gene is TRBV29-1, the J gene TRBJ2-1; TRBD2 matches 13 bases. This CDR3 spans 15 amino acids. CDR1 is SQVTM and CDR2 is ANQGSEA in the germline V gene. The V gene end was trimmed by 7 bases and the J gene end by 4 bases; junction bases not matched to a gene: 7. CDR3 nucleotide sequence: TGCAGCGCCGAGGGACTAGCGGGATTTTACAATGAGCAGTTCTTC. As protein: CSAEGLAGFYNEQFF.

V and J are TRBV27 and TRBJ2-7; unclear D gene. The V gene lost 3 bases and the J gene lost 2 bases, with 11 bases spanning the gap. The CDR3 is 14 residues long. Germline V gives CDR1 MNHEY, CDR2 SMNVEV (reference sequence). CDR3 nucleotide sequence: TGTGCCAGCAGTTTTAGTTCCGCTACCTACGAGCAGTACTTC. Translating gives CASSFSSATYEQYF.

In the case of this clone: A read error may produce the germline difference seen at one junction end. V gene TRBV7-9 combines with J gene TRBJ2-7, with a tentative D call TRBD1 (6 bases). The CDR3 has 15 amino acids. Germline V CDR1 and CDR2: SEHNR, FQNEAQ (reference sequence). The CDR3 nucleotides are TGTTCCAGCAGGGGACAACAGGACCCACCCTACGAGCAGTACTTC. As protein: CSSRGQQDPPYEQYF.

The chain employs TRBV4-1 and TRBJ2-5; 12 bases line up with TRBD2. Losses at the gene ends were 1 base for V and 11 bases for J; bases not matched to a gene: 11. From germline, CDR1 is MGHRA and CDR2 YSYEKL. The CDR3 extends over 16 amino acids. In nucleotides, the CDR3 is TGCGCCAGCAGCCAAGCGCCTAGCGGGAGGGATGGGGCTCAGTACTTC. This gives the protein CASSQAPSGRDGAQYF.